What follows describes a single T cell receptor (beta chain). As yet, its antigen is unknown. The CDR3 end falls 3 residues outside the read, so it is completed with the germline J gene. Sequenced by immunoSEQ multiplex PCR; TCRdb stores in-frame clones only, minus some. This sample carries 40,000 to 50,000 clones, none of them present only once. Trimming took off 5 bases at V and 1 base at J, with 8 bases between the two ends. CDR1 is SGHAT, CDR2 FQNNGV, per germline. This CDR3 region has 14 residues. Caucasian heritage predominated among both patients and controls. The data derive from a study of T cell clonality in common variable immunodeficiency. Study-wide findings and caveats: Common variable immunodeficiency TCR beta sequences reportedly had fewer deletions and N-nucleotide insertions. What drives increased CVID clonality needs T cell subpopulation sequencing. CVID subjects had higher TCRbeta clonality than healthy controls, most marked in about a third.

The chain employs TRBV11-2 and TRBJ2-2, with D unresolved. The TCR comes from a person aged 18 to 70 in good health. Sequenced: peripheral blood mononuclear cells. The sequenced CDR3 bases are TGTGCCAGCAGCCTAAACAGGAACACCGGGGAG. Protein sequence: CASSLNRNTGE. The entire CDR3 protein is CASSLNRNTGELFF.